This T cell receptor (beta chain) was found in a study of response to subunit inactivated influenza vaccine. One entry per CDR3 protein, called by TCRdb with MiXCR from the RT-PCR reads. In the table there are over 750,000 distinct CDR3 sequences, 21% of which are singletons. Regarding the study as a whole: A suggestion made by the authors is that each seasonal influenza vaccination recruits few new T cells.

This clonotype was counted a few times. Its antigen is unidentified. CDR1 and CDR2 from the germline V gene are SGHRS and YFSETQ. With V trimmed by 4 bases and J by 4 bases, 7 bases remained unmatched. CDR3 length: 15 residues. This clonotype was obtained from a man between 45 and 60 years old who received an inactivated influenza vaccine. The input for sequencing was PBMCs from blood, taken roughly 5 days after vaccination. The chain combines TRBV5-1 with TRBJ2-1; TRBD1 agrees at 8 bases. CDR3 nucleotides: TGCGCCAGCAGCCTGAGACAGGGGATTTACAATGAGCAGTTCTTC. As protein: CASSLRQGIYNEQFF.